These T cell receptor beta chains were read from a single sample in a study of CD8 T cells in ankylosing spondylitis. TCRdb reprocessed the 5' RACE reads via MiXCR and lists one record per CDR3 protein. The repertoire holds about 440,000 distinct CDR3 sequences, with 15% to 20% as singletons. The sample comprised blood, either unsorted or a sorted T cell fraction (not recorded which). The receptor source for this set is a male donor with ankylosing spondylitis. Both conserved end residues are part of each CDR3. Each record gives: D gene, V gene, J gene, clone size, CDR3 protein, CDR3 DNA. The D gene is left open where the match is weak. Only part of the rows carry a size: once, few, many, or a class if the clone is expanded.

D gene: TRBD1
V gene: TRBV5-5
J gene: TRBJ1-5
clone size: -
CDR3 protein: CASSLAPDRGFVQPQHF
CDR3 DNA: TGTGCCAGCAGCTTGGCCCCCGACAGGGGGTTTGTTCAGCCCCAGCATTTT

D gene: -
V gene: TRBV7-2
J gene: TRBJ2-3
clone size: -
CDR3 protein: CASSLVNSAGRRDTQYF
CDR3 DNA: TGTGCCAGCAGCTTAGTTAACTCGGCAGGGAGGCGGGATACGCAGTATTTT

D gene: -
V gene: TRBV20-1
J gene: TRBJ1-6
clone size: -
CDR3 protein: CSASFSRRNSPLHF
CDR3 DNA: TGCAGTGCTAGTTTTAGTAGAAGGAATTCACCCCTCCACTTT

D gene: -
V gene: TRBV18
J gene: TRBJ2-1
clone size: -
CDR3 protein: CASSPVGYNEQFF
CDR3 DNA: TGTGCCAGCTCACCCGTAGGGTACAATGAGCAGTTCTTC

D gene: TRBD2
V gene: TRBV9
J gene: TRBJ2-7
clone size: -
CDR3 protein: CASSVTSGGTYEQYF
CDR3 DNA: TGTGCCAGCAGCGTCACAAGCGGGGGCACCTACGAGCAGTACTTC

D gene: TRBD2
V gene: TRBV6-1
J gene: TRBJ2-3
clone size: -
CDR3 protein: CASSERLAGDRTDTQYF
CDR3 DNA: TGTGCCAGCAGTGAAAGACTAGCGGGGGACCGCACAGATACGCAGTATTTT

D gene: TRBD1
V gene: TRBV12-3/TRBV12-4
J gene: TRBJ1-2
clone size: few
CDR3 protein: CASSLGQGGVGGYTF
CDR3 DNA: TGTGCCAGCAGTCTTGGACAGGGCGGAGTCGGTGGCTACACCTTC

D gene: -
V gene: TRBV6-1
J gene: TRBJ1-5
clone size: many
CDR3 protein: CASRGTNSNQPQHF
CDR3 DNA: TGTGCCAGCAGGGGGACAAATAGCAATCAGCCCCAGCATTTT

D gene: -
V gene: TRBV7-3
J gene: TRBJ2-1
clone size: few
CDR3 protein: CASSLGTLASYNEQFF
CDR3 DNA: TGTGCCAGCAGCTTAGGGACCCTCGCCTCCTACAATGAGCAGTTCTTC

D gene: -
V gene: TRBV5-1
J gene: TRBJ2-4
clone size: -
CDR3 protein: CASSLETGANLAKNIQYF
CDR3 DNA: TGCGCCAGCAGCTTGGAGACCGGGGCAAATCTAGCCAAAAACATTCAGTACTTC

D gene: -
V gene: TRBV27
J gene: TRBJ1-2
clone size: few
CDR3 protein: CASSPQGVGGYGYTF
CDR3 DNA: TGTGCCAGCAGTCCTCAGGGAGTTGGTGGTTATGGCTACACCTTC

D gene: -
V gene: TRBV6-5
J gene: TRBJ2-7
clone size: -
CDR3 protein: CASSYSLAGAYYEQYF
CDR3 DNA: TGTGCCAGCAGTTACTCCCTCGCGGGGGCCTACTACGAGCAGTACTTC

D gene: TRBD2
V gene: TRBV15
J gene: TRBJ2-1
clone size: few
CDR3 protein: CATSSASGSSYNEQFF
CDR3 DNA: TGTGCCACCAGCAGCGCCAGCGGGAGCTCCTACAATGAGCAGTTCTTC

D gene: -
V gene: TRBV12-3/TRBV12-4
J gene: TRBJ2-1
clone size: -
CDR3 protein: CASSLARQRWSSYNEQFF
CDR3 DNA: TGTGCCAGCAGTTTAGCGCGTCAGCGGTGGAGCTCCTACAATGAGCAGTTCTTC

D gene: -
V gene: TRBV7-8
J gene: TRBJ2-5
clone size: few
CDR3 protein: CAGSNEETQYF
CDR3 DNA: TGTGCCGGATCGAATGAAGAGACCCAGTACTTC

D gene: -
V gene: TRBV5-1
J gene: TRBJ2-3
clone size: -
CDR3 protein: CASAAGDNTDTQYF
CDR3 DNA: TGCGCCAGCGCCGCCGGGGACAACACAGATACGCAGTATTTT

D gene: TRBD2
V gene: TRBV29-1
J gene: TRBJ2-5
clone size: few
CDR3 protein: CSVTGLAEGRETQYF
CDR3 DNA: TGCAGCGTTACCGGACTAGCGGAGGGGCGGGAGACCCAGTACTTC

D gene: TRBD2
V gene: TRBV19
J gene: TRBJ2-2
clone size: few
CDR3 protein: CASSIDFERLGGTGELFF
CDR3 DNA: TGTGCCAGTAGTATAGACTTTGAGAGACTGGGAGGGACCGGGGAGCTGTTTTTT

D gene: TRBD1
V gene: TRBV6-5
J gene: TRBJ1-6
clone size: -
CDR3 protein: CASSYSGQGGNSPLHF
CDR3 DNA: TGTGCCAGCAGTTACTCGGGACAGGGTGGAAATTCACCCCTCCACTTT

D gene: -
V gene: TRBV20-1
J gene: TRBJ1-1
clone size: few
CDR3 protein: CSAERPPGNTEAFF
CDR3 DNA: TGCAGTGCTGAAAGACCCCCGGGAAACACTGAAGCTTTCTTT

D gene: -
V gene: TRBV20-1
J gene: TRBJ1-2
clone size: -
CDR3 protein: CSATWGGGTNYGYTF
CDR3 DNA: TGCAGTGCTACCTGGGGAGGGGGTACTAACTATGGCTACACCTTC

D gene: TRBD1
V gene: TRBV4-2
J gene: TRBJ1-2
clone size: few
CDR3 protein: CASSQTHSQGSNYGYTF
CDR3 DNA: TGTGCCAGCAGCCAGACCCACTCACAGGGGTCTAACTATGGCTACACCTTC

D gene: TRBD2
V gene: TRBV5-1
J gene: TRBJ2-1
clone size: few
CDR3 protein: CASSFVVAGEGEQFF
CDR3 DNA: TGCGCCAGCAGCTTCGTGGTAGCGGGAGAGGGTGAGCAGTTCTTC

D gene: -
V gene: TRBV12-3/TRBV12-4
J gene: TRBJ1-5
clone size: -
CDR3 protein: CASSPSGTRNQPQHF
CDR3 DNA: TGTGCCAGCAGTCCCTCAGGGACGCGCAATCAGCCCCAGCATTTT

D gene: TRBD1
V gene: TRBV19
J gene: TRBJ2-7
clone size: few
CDR3 protein: CASSEPGQSYEQYF
CDR3 DNA: TGTGCCAGTAGTGAACCGGGACAGTCCTACGAGCAGTACTTC

D gene: TRBD1
V gene: TRBV12-3/TRBV12-4
J gene: TRBJ1-5
clone size: -
CDR3 protein: CASSLYGDSSNQPQHF
CDR3 DNA: TGTGCCAGCAGTTTATACGGGGACAGTAGCAATCAGCCCCAGCATTTT

D gene: -
V gene: TRBV11-3
J gene: TRBJ2-2
clone size: few
CDR3 protein: CASSLTRGPPTGELFF
CDR3 DNA: TGTGCCAGCAGCTTAACGCGGGGGCCTCCCACCGGGGAGCTGTTTTTT

D gene: -
V gene: TRBV5-1
J gene: TRBJ1-2
clone size: -
CDR3 protein: CASSLQGFDGYTF
CDR3 DNA: TGCGCCAGCAGCTTGCAGGGATTCGATGGCTACACCTTC

D gene: -
V gene: TRBV12-3/TRBV12-4
J gene: TRBJ2-7
clone size: few
CDR3 protein: CASSTDGDYEQYF
CDR3 DNA: TGTGCCAGCAGCACGGACGGGGACTACGAGCAGTACTTC

D gene: -
V gene: TRBV7-2
J gene: TRBJ1-4
clone size: few
CDR3 protein: CASSLKSATNEKLFF
CDR3 DNA: TGTGCCAGCAGCTTAAAGAGTGCAACTAATGAAAAACTGTTTTTT

D gene: TRBD1
V gene: TRBV5-1
J gene: TRBJ1-1
clone size: few
CDR3 protein: CASSLGQGQRTEAFF
CDR3 DNA: TGCGCCAGCAGCTTGGGGCAGGGACAGAGGACTGAAGCTTTCTTT

D gene: -
V gene: TRBV9
J gene: TRBJ1-4
clone size: few
CDR3 protein: CASSALQGTNEKLFF
CDR3 DNA: TGTGCCAGCAGCGCCCTACAGGGAACTAATGAAAAACTGTTTTTT

D gene: TRBD1
V gene: TRBV7-6
J gene: TRBJ2-2
clone size: -
CDR3 protein: CASSLAGTVNTGELFF
CDR3 DNA: TGTGCCAGCAGCTTAGCCGGGACAGTCAACACCGGGGAGCTGTTTTTT

D gene: TRBD2
V gene: TRBV7-3
J gene: TRBJ2-1
clone size: few
CDR3 protein: CASSPSGVAEGEQFF
CDR3 DNA: TGTGCCAGCAGCCCCAGCGGGGTGGCTGAAGGCGAGCAGTTCTTC

D gene: TRBD1
V gene: TRBV2
J gene: TRBJ1-1
clone size: -
CDR3 protein: CASSVWTGNTEAFF
CDR3 DNA: TGTGCCAGCAGCGTTTGGACAGGGAACACTGAAGCTTTCTTT

D gene: TRBD2
V gene: TRBV28
J gene: TRBJ2-2
clone size: -
CDR3 protein: CASSPGGTGTGELFF
CDR3 DNA: TGTGCCAGCAGCCCCGGGGGGACGGGTACCGGGGAGCTGTTTTTT

D gene: TRBD1
V gene: TRBV9
J gene: TRBJ2-7
clone size: once
CDR3 protein: CASSPSDRGLGEQYF
CDR3 DNA: TGTGCCAGCAGCCCTTCGGACAGGGGGCTTGGCGAGCAGTACTTC

D gene: TRBD1
V gene: TRBV27
J gene: TRBJ2-5
clone size: -
CDR3 protein: CASTRRQGGQETQYF
CDR3 DNA: TGTGCCAGCACACGACGACAGGGGGGCCAAGAGACCCAGTACTTC

D gene: -
V gene: TRBV6-1
J gene: TRBJ1-2
clone size: few
CDR3 protein: CASSRDLNYGYTF
CDR3 DNA: TGTGCCAGCAGCCGGGACCTTAACTATGGCTACACCTTC

D gene: -
V gene: TRBV7-9
J gene: TRBJ1-5
clone size: -
CDR3 protein: CASSHDGGSWPQHF
CDR3 DNA: TGTGCCAGCAGCCATGACGGGGGGTCGTGGCCCCAGCATTTT

D gene: TRBD1
V gene: TRBV20-1
J gene: TRBJ1-5
clone size: few
CDR3 protein: CSARKGTGLNQPQHF
CDR3 DNA: TGCAGTGCTAGAAAAGGGACAGGGCTTAATCAGCCCCAGCATTTT

D gene: TRBD2
V gene: TRBV25-1
J gene: TRBJ2-1
clone size: many
CDR3 protein: CATGAGDEQFF
CDR3 DNA: TGTGCCACCGGAGCGGGAGATGAGCAGTTCTTC

D gene: -
V gene: TRBV6-1
J gene: TRBJ2-1
clone size: few
CDR3 protein: CASSTPRGSYNEQFF
CDR3 DNA: TGTGCCAGCAGTACCCCCAGGGGTTCCTACAATGAGCAGTTCTTC

D gene: -
V gene: TRBV7-8
J gene: TRBJ2-2
clone size: few
CDR3 protein: CASSSFQLTGELFF
CDR3 DNA: TGTGCCAGCAGCTCGTTTCAGTTGACCGGGGAGCTGTTTTTT

D gene: TRBD2
V gene: TRBV28
J gene: TRBJ2-5
clone size: -
CDR3 protein: CASTDSTSGGRTQYF
CDR3 DNA: TGTGCCAGCACTGATTCGACTAGCGGGGGCAGGACCCAGTACTTC

D gene: -
V gene: TRBV2
J gene: TRBJ2-3
clone size: -
CDR3 protein: CASRRDSLRDPQYF
CDR3 DNA: TGTGCCAGCAGACGGGACTCCCTACGGGATCCGCAGTATTTT

D gene: -
V gene: TRBV6-2/TRBV6-3
J gene: TRBJ1-4
clone size: few
CDR3 protein: CASSYGGVKAEKLFF
CDR3 DNA: TGTGCCAGCAGTTATGGAGGGGTCAAGGCCGAAAAACTGTTTTTT

D gene: -
V gene: TRBV6-1
J gene: TRBJ1-4
clone size: few
CDR3 protein: CATGAPNEKLFF
CDR3 DNA: TGTGCCACAGGGGCGCCTAATGAAAAACTGTTTTTT

D gene: TRBD1
V gene: TRBV7-9
J gene: TRBJ1-1
clone size: -
CDR3 protein: CASRKGEGANTEAFF
CDR3 DNA: TGTGCCAGCAGAAAGGGGGAGGGGGCGAACACTGAAGCTTTCTTT